Presented here are 32 T cell receptor beta chains from one specimen sequenced in a study of blood T cell repertoires in COVID-19 (dated by TCRdb to about 2020). Library preparation used the immunoSEQ multiplex PCR assay. TCRdb holds this immuneACCESS table with in-frame rearrangements only. Some clones are missing; in checked studies, unresolved V genes explain under half, and the rest has no known cause. The sample includes about 140,000 clones, with about 91% observed a single time. The ten largest clones add up to 1.5% to 1.9% of the sample. The sequenced sample consisted of peripheral blood. These receptor sequences come from a woman aged 55-69 years with acute or convalescent COVID-19.

This chain connects TRBV12-3 or TRBV12-4 to TRBJ1-1; TRBD1 aligns across 7 bases. This CDR3 has 13 residues. Trimming cost V 8 bases and J 1 base; bases outside gene matches: 4. The CDR3 DNA reads TGTGCCAGCCGGGGGACAGAGAACACTGAAGCTTTCTTT. It is translated as CASRGTENTEAFF.

The rearrangement uses TRBV5-1 and TRBJ2-3; TRBD2 matches at 7 bases. The junction had 5 bases not matched to a gene; V was cut back by 2 bases and J by 2 bases. Looked up from germline, CDR1 is SGHRS and CDR2 is YFSETQ. The CDR3 spans 15 residues. The CDR3 DNA reads as TGCGCCAGCAGCTTACCTAGCGGCCCCACAGATACGCAGTATTTT. Amino acid sequence: CASSLPSGPTDTQYF.

As regards this clone: A read error may account for a junction end that differs from germline. V gene TRBV19 combines with J gene TRBJ2-1; 8 bases line up with TRBD2. Germline assignment: CDR1 LNHDA and CDR2 SQIVND (reference sequence). The CDR3 totals 17 residues. This chain's CDR3 is CASRIGSSGAPYNEQFF. The CDR3 bases are TGTGCCAGTAGAATAGGGAGTAGCGGGGCCCCCTACAATGAGCAGTTCTTC.

The chain links TRBV4-1 to TRBJ1-5; D uncertain. Germline-derived CDR1 and CDR2 are MGHRA and YSYEKL. The length of the CDR3 is 14 residues. The V gene lost 0 bases and the J gene lost 6 bases, with 9 bases spanning the gap. Written as DNA, the CDR3 is TGCGCCAGCAGCCAAGAAGGTGAGGTTCAGCCCCAGCATTTT. It yields the protein CASSQEGEVQPQHF.

The rearrangement links TRBV5-1 to TRBJ2-1; 8 nucleotides match TRBD2. The CDR3 spans 15 residues. Germline V lookup: CDR1 SGHRS, CDR2 YFSETQ. V lost 3 bases, J lost 10 bases, and 12 bases stayed unmatched. CDR3 region: CASSSEGLVGREQFF. As DNA, the CDR3 is TGCGCCAGCAGCTCCGAGGGACTAGTAGGGAGGGAGCAGTTCTTC.

The chain uses TRBV6-5 and TRBJ2-7; 11 positions agree with TRBD2. With 6 bases clipped from V and 2 bases from J, the junction kept 6 bases outside the gene matches. Looked up from germline, CDR1 is MNHEY and CDR2 is SVGAGI. The CDR3 is 15 residues long. This CDR3 reads CASSPGTSGTYEQYF. CDR3 coding DNA: TGTGCCAGCAGCCCAGGGACTAGCGGAACCTACGAGCAGTACTTC.

The V call is TRBV4-1, the J call TRBJ1-2; perhaps TRBD1 as D (5 bases). Germline-derived CDR1 and CDR2 are MGHRA and YSYEKL. V dropped 2 bases and J dropped 0 bases, with 16 bases sitting between them. This CDR3 is built from 17 residues. Here the CDR3 reads CASSQSLGPGANYGYTF. CDR3 in DNA: TGCGCCAGCAGCCAAAGCTTGGGGCCGGGCGCTAACTATGGCTACACCTTC.

The chain employs TRBV7-2 and TRBJ1-2, with D maybe TRBD1 (6 bases). The CDR3 is 14 amino acids. With 5 bases removed from V and 4 bases from J, the gap between germline ends came to 14 bases. From germline, CDR1 is SGHTA and CDR2 FQGNSA. The CDR3 region has the DNA TGTGCCAGCAGCCAGAAGGACAGATCCTATGGCTACACCTTC. Protein sequence: CASSQKDRSYGYTF.

This chain uses TRBV7-2 with TRBJ2-7, with 7 bases aligning to TRBD1. Looked up from germline, CDR1 is SGHTA and CDR2 is FQGNSA. V lost 5 bases to trimming and J lost 0 bases; unmatched junction nucleotides: 7. This CDR3 spans 15 amino acids. The CDR3: CASSRGQVVSYEQYF. The CDR3 DNA sequence: TGTGCCAGCAGCAGAGGACAGGTAGTCTCCTACGAGCAGTACTTC.

This rearrangement joins TRBV2 to TRBJ2-4; D is perhaps TRBD2 (6 bases). The CDR3 covers 16 residues. Germline CDR1 SNHLY, CDR2 FYNNEI. V shed 2 bases and J shed 0 bases, with 11 bases lying between them. CDR3 nucleotides: TGTGCCAGCAGTGAATGGCGGGGTCTAGCCAAAAACATTCAGTACTTC. This gives the protein CASSEWRGLAKNIQYF.

V is TRBV11-2 and J is TRBJ2-5; tentative D call: TRBD2 (6 bases). This CDR3 is 16 amino acids long. In germline, CDR1 is SGHAT, CDR2 FQNNGV. V dropped 2 bases and J dropped 5 bases, with 18 bases sitting between them. Here the CDR3 DNA reads TGTGCCAGCAGCTTAACGACGGGACTCTCAGCGGAGACCCAGTACTTC. It yields the protein CASSLTTGLSAETQYF.

This clone was observed once. V is TRBV7-9 and J is TRBJ2-7; D is undetermined. In germline, CDR1 is SEHNR, CDR2 FQNEAQ (reference sequence). V was shortened by 0 bases and J by 3 bases, with 6 bases between the two germline ends. The CDR3 contains 13 residues. The CDR3 reads CASSLAQNYEQYF. CDR3 DNA: TGTGCCAGCAGCTTAGCACAGAACTACGAGCAGTACTTC.

The chain couples TRBV3-1 (or the pseudogene TRBV3-2) to TRBJ2-7; possible D gene TRBD2, 6 bases. This CDR3 contains 13 residues. Trimming stripped 4 bases from V and 4 bases from J, with 11 bases between. Germline V gives CDR1 LGHDT, CDR2 YNNKEL (reference sequence). The CDR3 nucleotides are TGTGCCAGCAGCCCCGGGACTCCATACGAGCAGTACTTC. As protein: CASSPGTPYEQYF.

The DNA for the CDR3 is TGTGCCAGCAGCCAAGAGGACAGGGGGCGCAGGAACACTGAAGCTTTCTTT. Its protein is CASSQEDRGRRNTEAFF. This sequence joins TRBV14 and TRBJ1-1; 11 bases match TRBD1. The V gene's germline CDR1 is SGHDN and CDR2 FVKESK. This CDR3 region has 17 residues. The trim removed 0 bases at V and 1 base at J, leaving 4 bases unmatched.

The chain couples TRBV6-5 to TRBJ2-5; D is possibly TRBD2 (7 bases). Germline V gene data show CDR1 as MNHEY and CDR2 as SVGAGI. With 4 bases removed from V and 3 bases from J, the gap between germline ends came to 12 bases. This CDR3 region has 14 residues. The CDR3 DNA reads as TGTGCCAGCAGTTCCGGGGGGCCAGAAGAGACCCAGTACTTC. Amino acid sequence: CASSSGGPEETQYF.

The V and J genes are TRBV5-1 and TRBJ2-1; 7 nucleotides line up with TRBD2. The CDR3 totals 14 residues. The V gene end was trimmed by 2 bases and the J gene end by 6 bases; junction bases not matched to a gene: 5. In germline, CDR1 is SGHRS, CDR2 YFSETQ. The DNA of the CDR3 is TGCGCCAGCAGCTTCTCTAGCGGAGGCAATGAGCAGTTCTTC. As protein: CASSFSSGGNEQFF.

This chain links TRBV11-3 with TRBJ2-2; D gene uncertain. Germline V gene data show CDR1 as SGHNT and CDR2 as YENEEA. Trimming stripped 1 base from V and 7 bases from J, with 10 bases between. The CDR3 is 14 residues long. For the CDR3, the DNA is TGTGCCAGCAGCTTAGGGCCCCTAGGCGGGGAGCTGTTTTTT. Its translation is CASSLGPLGGELFF.

This chain connects TRBV6-6 to TRBJ1-1; weak D call: TRBD1 (6 bases). CDR3 length equals 15 residues. The V gene lost 2 bases and the J gene lost 4 bases, with 14 bases spanning the gap. Germline V CDR1 and CDR2: MNHNY, SVGAGI (reference sequence). DNA for the CDR3: TGTGCCAGCAGTTACGGGGGCCCGGGGAGCACTGAAGCTTTCTTT. Residues: CASSYGGPGSTEAFF.

The CDR3 DNA follows: TGTGCCAGCAGCCCGAGTTCTGTGAACACTGAAGCTTTCTTT. Translated: CASSPSSVNTEAFF. The chain uses TRBV7-9 and TRBJ1-1; no definite D call. The CDR3 has 14 residues. The ends were cut back, 5 bases at V and 0 bases at J, with 10 bases in the middle. From germline, CDR1 is SEHNR and CDR2 FQNEAQ (reference sequence).

The gene calls are TRBV28 and TRBJ1-1; 9 bases are a match to TRBD1. V lost 6 bases and J lost 10; bases outside the gene matches: 6. Looked up from germline, CDR1 is MDHEN and CDR2 is SYDVKM. This CDR3 region has 12 residues. CDR3 residues: CASRGQGRGAFF. CDR3 DNA sequence: TGTGCCAGCAGGGGACAGGGAAGGGGAGCTTTCTTT. The variable domain in full, with the rest retrieved from reference TRBV28 and TRBJ1-1, is DVKVTQSSRYLVKRTGEKVFLECVQDMDHENMFWYRQDPGLGLRLIYFSYDVKMKEKGDIPEGYSVSREKKERFSLILESASTNQTSMYLCASRGQGRGAFFGQGTRLTVV.

CDR3 in amino acids: CASSQPPEGGYTF. For the CDR3, the DNA is TGCGCCAGCAGCCAACCCCCCGAGGGCGGCTACACCTTC. V gene TRBV4-3 combines with J gene TRBJ1-2; no firm D call. Trimming left V 2 bases short and J 8 bases short, with 12 bases between. This CDR3 comprises 13 residues. Germline CDR1 reads LGHNA; CDR2 reads YSLEER.

This chain joins TRBV28 and TRBJ2-7; TRBD1 matches 8 bases. V dropped 6 bases and J dropped 6; count of bases not matched to a gene: 10. Per germline, CDR1 MDHEN and CDR2 SYDVKM. There are 14 residues in the CDR3. CDR3: CASSRTGIMAEQYF. The CDR3 coding sequence is TGTGCCAGCAGCCGGACAGGGATAATGGCCGAGCAGTACTTC.

The CDR3 loop is CASSSWTGKLRDTEAFF. The CDR3 region has the DNA TGTGCCAGCAGCTCCTGGACAGGGAAGCTCAGGGACACTGAAGCTTTCTTT. The chain couples TRBV13 to TRBJ1-1; 8 nucleotides agree with TRBD1. This CDR3 contains 17 residues. J lost 3 bases, V lost 4 bases, and 13 bases had no gene match. Per germline, CDR1 PRHDT and CDR2 FYEKMQ (reference sequence).

This chain links TRBV11-2 with TRBJ1-4, with D unclear. V lost 4 bases and J 3 bases, leaving 12 bases between the germline ends. Germline V gene data show CDR1 as SGHAT and CDR2 as FQNNGV. CDR3 size: 15 residues. DNA for the CDR3: TGTGCCAGCAGCTCACAGACGGCTGCTAATGAAAAACTGTTTTTT. Protein product: CASSSQTAANEKLFF.

The chain is built from TRBV2 and TRBJ1-3; possibly TRBD1 for D (5 bases). The CDR3 runs to 15 residues. V gave up 2 bases and J gave up 2 bases, with 10 bases separating them. Germline-derived CDR1 and CDR2 are SNHLY and FYNNEI. DNA for the CDR3: TGTGCCAGCAGTGAACCCCGGACACCTGGAAACACCATATATTTT. Translation: CASSEPRTPGNTIYF.

This clone was observed once. V is TRBV4-3 and J is TRBJ2-3; TRBD2 matches 10 bases. The CDR3 totals 18 residues. Germline V gene data show CDR1 as LGHNA and CDR2 as YSLEER. The trim removed 0 bases at V and 1 base at J, leaving 7 bases unmatched. The CDR3 loop reads CASSQDLGLAGGTDTQYF. DNA of the CDR3: TGCGCCAGCAGCCAAGATCTGGGCCTAGCGGGGGGCACAGATACGCAGTATTTT.

This clone has only a few counts. The chain joins TRBV28 to TRBJ1-2, with TRBD1 identical over 7 bases. The ends lost 7 bases at V and 5 bases at J; junction bases unmatched: 13. Looked up from germline, CDR1 is MDHEN and CDR2 is SYDVKM. The CDR3 is 15 residues long. CDR3 protein: CASTTAPTGSYGYTF. The CDR3, as DNA: TGTGCCAGCACCACGGCCCCGACAGGGAGTTATGGCTACACCTTC.

J is TRBJ2-7 and V is TRBV19; TRBD2 matches 7 bases. The CDR3 consists of 13 residues. The junction had 6 bases not matched to a gene; V was cut back by 8 bases and J by 2 bases. Germline V CDR1 and CDR2: LNHDA, SQIVND (reference sequence). CDR3 nucleotides: TGTGCCAGTTCGAGGGAGGGGACCTACGAGCAGTACTTC. This sequence encodes CASSREGTYEQYF.

This clone is categorized as medium-sized. The chain links TRBV9 to TRBJ1-2; D not certain. Germline V gene sequence: CDR1 SGDLS, CDR2 YYNGEE. CDR3 length: 17 residues. Trimming stripped 4 bases from V and 2 bases from J, with 21 bases between. In DNA, the CDR3 is TGTGCCAGCAGCCAAACTCCCGGGGAGGCCGGAAACTATGGCTACACCTTC. Protein: CASSQTPGEAGNYGYTF.

The CDR3 protein is CASLGDRNTGELFF. The CDR3 region has the DNA TGTGCCAGCCTCGGGGACAGGAACACCGGGGAGCTGTTTTTT. The chain joins TRBV28 to TRBJ2-2, with 7 bases fitting TRBD1. CDR1 and CDR2 from the germline V gene are MDHEN and SYDVKM. This CDR3 is built from 14 residues. Unmatched junction bases numbered 4, after V lost 8 bases and J lost 1 base.

The rearrangement uses TRBV6-5 and TRBJ2-5; 8 bases agree with TRBD2. The V and J ends lost 7 bases and 5 bases, in that order; junction bases with no gene match: 9. There are 14 residues in the CDR3. Per germline, CDR1 MNHEY and CDR2 SVGAGI. The CDR3 protein is CASTRFGGEETQYF. CDR3 sequence (DNA): TGTGCCAGCACTAGGTTCGGGGGGGAGGAGACCCAGTACTTC.

The J gene is TRBJ2-7, the V gene TRBV28; perhaps TRBD1 as D (5 bases). Germline CDR1 and CDR2: MDHEN and SYDVKM. This CDR3 spans 14 amino acids. V shed 6 bases and J shed 1 base, with 13 bases lying between them. The CDR3 nucleotides read TGTGCCAGCAGCTATCCAGGACATTCCTACGAGCAGTACTTC. Translation gives CASSYPGHSYEQYF. Based on the CDR3 plus reference TRBV28 and TRBJ2-7, the full variable domain is DVKVTQSSRYLVKRTGEKVFLECVQDMDHENMFWYRQDPGLGLRLIYFSYDVKMKEKGDIPEGYSVSREKKERFSLILESASTNQTSMYLCASSYPGHSYEQYFGPGTRLTVT.